The 14 T cell receptor beta chains presented below share a single source sample, sequenced in a study of shared clonotypes between healthy human individuals (dated by TCRdb to between 2020 and 2021). The library was obtained by the immunoSEQ multiplex PCR assay. Not all clones reach the TCRdb copy of this immuneACCESS table, which keeps in-frame sequences only. Checked studies attribute under half of the gap to unresolved V genes and leave the rest unexplained. The table for this sample lists 550,000 to 600,000 clones; around 80% of them were counted only once. The biggest ten clones account for approximately 12% of the sample. The sequenced sample consisted of PBMCs. These receptor sequences come from a woman aged 40 to 50 in good health. Some clones in this sample may be carry-over from other donors' samples.

The sample holds a few counts of this clone. CDR3 DNA: TGTGCCAGCAGCTGGGGGCAGGGGGATCGCGAGCAGTACTTC. Protein: CASSWGQGDREQYF. The rearrangement joins TRBV5-4 to TRBJ2-7; TRBD1 agrees at 7 bases. CDR3 length: 14 residues. The germline V gene encodes CDR1 SGHNT and CDR2 YYREEE (reference sequence). V was pared by 3 bases and J by 6 bases, with 9 bases of the junction left unmatched.

This clone has ten or more counts. V gene TRBV19 combines with J gene TRBJ2-7, with a weak D call TRBD2 (5 bases). V lost 9 bases, J lost 3 bases, and 9 bases lay in between. CDR1 is LNHDA, CDR2 SQIVND, per germline (reference sequence). The CDR3 runs 11 residues. The CDR3, as DNA: TGTGCCAGCGACGCGGGCTACGAGCAGTACTTC. Amino acid sequence: CASDAGYEQYF.

CDR3 nucleotide sequence: TGTGCCAGCTTTTCGCGACAGGGAACGGACGAGCAGTACTTC. Protein product: CASFSRQGTDEQYF. The chain combines TRBV28 with TRBJ2-7, with 7 bases that match TRBD1. The CDR3 contains 14 residues. CDR1 and CDR2 from the germline V gene are MDHEN and SYDVKM. The ends lost 8 bases at V and 5 bases at J; junction bases unmatched: 12. Based on the CDR3 plus reference TRBV28 and TRBJ2-7, the full variable domain is DVKVTQSSRYLVKRTGEKVFLECVQDMDHENMFWYRQDPGLGLRLIYFSYDVKMKEKGDIPEGYSVSREKKERFSLILESASTNQTSMYLCASFSRQGTDEQYFGPGTRLTVT.

The chain carries TRBV9 and TRBJ2-1, with 7 bases matching TRBD1. CDR1 is SGDLS and CDR2 is YYNGEE in the germline V gene. The CDR3 has 16 residues. Germline trimming cut 4 bases from V and 2 bases from J; bases unmatched to any gene: 9. In nucleotides, the CDR3 is TGTGCCAGCAGCCCATCCAGACAGGGTACCTACAATGAGCAGTTCTTC. Translated: CASSPSRQGTYNEQFF.

This clone showed up just a few times. The chain is built from TRBV21-1 and TRBJ2-4; the D segment call TRBD2 is taken from the table without a DNA check. TRBV21-1 is termed a pseudogene. This CDR3 comprises 17 residues. CDR3 coding DNA: TGTGCCAGCAGGGTTGTCAGGGGAGGGAAAGCCAAAAACATTCAGTACTTC. As protein: CASRVVRGGKAKNIQYF.

This chain joins TRBV7-6 and TRBJ2-3; 13 bases fit TRBD2. There are 17 residues in the CDR3. Germline V gives CDR1 SGHVS, CDR2 FNYEAQ. The J segment lost 2 bases and the V segment lost 5 bases, leaving 7 bases of the junction unmatched. CDR3 DNA: TGTGCCAGCAGCCCGGGACTAGCGGGAACCACCACAGATACGCAGTATTTT. Protein sequence: CASSPGLAGTTTDTQYF.

This clone showed up just a few times. The chain couples TRBV28 to TRBJ1-1, with a tentative D call TRBD1 (5 bases). Germline CDR1 and CDR2: MDHEN and SYDVKM. The CDR3 contains 12 residues. Trimming left V 3 bases short and J 11 bases short, with 13 bases between. CDR3 loop: CASSFWAGRAFF. The CDR3 bases are TGTGCCAGCAGTTTTTGGGCAGGGCGGGCTTTCTTT.

This clone was seen a handful of times. This rearrangement joins TRBV2 to TRBJ2-6; TRBD1 is a possible D gene (6 bases). The germline V gene has CDR1 SNHLY and CDR2 FYNNEI. This CDR3 is 15 amino acids long. V was trimmed by 6 bases and J by 2 bases, leaving 11 bases between them. CDR3 sequence: CASRNRVTGANVLTF. CDR3 nucleotides: TGTGCCAGCAGGAACAGGGTGACTGGGGCCAACGTCCTGACTTTC. Using reference TRBV2 and TRBJ2-6 for the parts outside the CDR3, the full variable domain is EPEVTQTPSHQVTQMGQEVILRCVPISNHLYFYWYRQILGQKVEFLVSFYNNEISEKSEIFDDQFSVERPDGSNFTLKIRSTKLEDSAMYFCASRNRVTGANVLTFGAGSRLTVL.

This clone showed up just once. This chain joins TRBV7-9 and TRBJ2-7, with D perhaps being TRBD1 or TRBD2 (5 bases each). The CDR3 spans 16 residues. The germline V gene encodes CDR1 SEHNR and CDR2 FQNEAQ (reference sequence). V shed 1 base and J shed 2 bases, with 15 bases lying between them. Here the CDR3 reads CASSLGGDPGAYEQYF. In DNA, the CDR3 is TGTGCCAGCAGCTTAGGTGGGGACCCTGGTGCCTACGAGCAGTACTTC.

The V and J genes are TRBV28 and TRBJ1-2; maybe TRBD1 (5 bases). The length of the CDR3 is 16 residues. The germline gives CDR1 MDHEN, CDR2 SYDVKM. V gave up 8 bases and J gave up 0 bases, with 19 bases separating them. This chain's CDR3 is CASGMLVGVANYGYTF. The CDR3, as DNA: TGTGCCAGCGGGATGTTGGTGGGGGTTGCTAACTATGGCTACACCTTC.

This clone was seen just once. The rearrangement joins TRBV25-1 to TRBJ1-1; D is perhaps TRBD1 (5 bases). Trimming took 7 bases from V and 5 from J, leaving 17 bases between them. The CDR3 spans 14 residues. CDR1 is MGHDK and CDR2 is SYGVNS in the germline V gene. CDR3 region: CASTTFGGGTEAFF. CDR3 in DNA: TGTGCCAGCACCACATTCGGGGGAGGGACTGAAGCTTTCTTT. Variable domain in full (rest from reference TRBV25-1 and TRBJ1-1): EADIYQTPRYLVIGTGKKITLECSQTMGHDKMYWYQQDPGMELHLIHYSYGVNSTEKGDLSSESTVSRIRTEHFPLTLESARPSHTSQYLCASTTFGGGTEAFFGQGTRLTVV.

The chain uses TRBV29-1 and TRBJ2-7; D possibly corresponds to TRBD2 (5 bases). The V end was cut by 4 bases, the J end by 0 bases, with 13 bases between. The CDR3 totals 14 residues. The germline V gene encodes CDR1 SQVTM and CDR2 ANQGSEA. CDR3 nucleotide sequence: TGCAGCGTTGGGTTCGGACTTAGCTCCTACGAGCAGTACTTC. Encoded protein: CSVGFGLSSYEQYF.

The V call is TRBV19, the J call TRBJ1-3; unclear D gene. Germline V gene lookup returns CDR1 LNHDA and CDR2 SQIVND (reference sequence). The CDR3 extends over 15 amino acids. The V gene lost 3 bases and the J gene lost 2 bases, with 11 bases spanning the gap. The CDR3 nucleotides are TGTGCCAGTAGTATTTCGGCAGGAGCTGGAAACACCATATATTTT. Translating gives CASSISAGAGNTIYF.

This clone appeared many times. The chain couples TRBV29-1 to TRBJ1-5; D might be TRBD1 (5 bases). CDR1 SQVTM and CDR2 ANQGSEA come from the germline V gene. The CDR3 covers 13 residues. V dropped 7 bases and J dropped 2 bases, with 12 bases sitting between them. CDR3 sequence reads: CSATTGGNQPQHF. CDR3 sequence (DNA): TGCAGCGCAACCACAGGTGGCAATCAGCCCCAGCATTTT.